These T cell receptor beta chains were read from a single sample in a study of blood T cell repertoires in COVID-19. The data were produced by immunoSEQ multiplex PCR, yet TCRdb's version contains in-frame clones alone and is incomplete. Among about 110,000 clones listed, 70% to 90% were seen once. The sample was peripheral blood. All receptors come from a woman aged 60-75 years with acute or convalescent COVID-19. CDR3s include the opening cysteine and the closing phenylalanine or tryptophan. Each record gives: V gene, clone size, D gene, CDR3 protein. The D gene is left open where the match is weak. Not all rows give a size; the values are once, few, many and, for expanded clones, a class.

TRBV4-1 | once | . | CASSQDHWGAPNSPLHF
TRBV24-1 | . | . | CATSDPTGANVLTF
TRBV19 | . | . | CASQGTGANVLTF
TRBV20-1 | few | . | CSASTQDRSTNYGYTF
TRBV28 | . | . | CASGGPQETQYF
TRBV4-1 | . | . | CASSHTRGAEAFF
TRBV4-1 | . | TRBD2 | CASSQVLAGTDTQYF
TRBV6-6 | few | . | CASSLNSEYGYTF
TRBV2 | few | . | CASSLSETQYF
TRBV7-9 | once | . | CASSFGQHYEQYF
TRBV28 | . | TRBD2 | CASTSPGLAGEREQYF
TRBV3-1/TRBV3-2 | . | . | CASSQLRDGAEAFF
TRBV5-1 | . | . | CASSPMPRNNQPQHF
TRBV6-5 | . | . | CASSDSYGKTQYF
TRBV6-2/TRBV6-3 | few | TRBD1 | CASSGRDRETRQPQHF
TRBV6-6 | . | TRBD1 | CASSLSRDSSYEQYF
TRBV7-8 | once | TRBD1 | CASSSPTGTGDSGANVLTF
TRBV7-2 | . | TRBD2 | CASSLATGGNTGELFF
TRBV30 | . | . | CAWSVGVTDTQYF
TRBV27 | . | TRBD2 | CASKKLAVNTGELFF
TRBV19 | . | TRBD1 | CASTRTGVNTGELFF
TRBV27 | . | . | CASSTPGGWSYNSPLHF
TRBV5-1 | many | . | CASSLSRAVRTGELFF
TRBV19 | . | . | CASSIAPTWQETQYF
TRBV4-3 | . | . | CASSQDLPRGGSYEQYF
TRBV27 | . | TRBD1 | CASRRTGGFTEAFF
TRBV28 | . | TRBD1 | CASSSGQRRGYTF
TRBV2 | . | . | CASSDGGLSNEKLFF
TRBV3-1/TRBV3-2 | few | . | CASSQDGGAEAFF
TRBV7-2 | . | TRBD2 | CASRYSGIPSYEQYF
TRBV2 | . | . | CASKRDTQETQYF
TRBV20-1 | few | TRBD2 | CSASGTGLGTYEQYF
TRBV28 | few | . | CASALLARRNEQFF
TRBV28 | . | . | CATKAGGTEAFF
TRBV6-5 | . | TRBD2 | CASSLAGGTQETQYF
TRBV24-1 | . | . | CATSDRLVYTQYF
TRBV5-8 | . | . | CASQIEGGAFF
TRBV24-1 | . | TRBD2 | CATSDPGTAGGETQYF
TRBV6-5 | . | . | CASSSAPVGYGYTF
TRBV5-1 | . | . | CASSFTGISDTEAFF
TRBV5-1 | . | TRBD1 | CASSWGQGLFGYTF
TRBV2 | . | . | CASRDTAHNEKLFF
TRBV5-6 | many | TRBD1 | CASSFYRGPAFF
TRBV4-1 | . | . | CASSQMSGHIGGGVGEQFF
TRBV5-4 | . | TRBD1 | CASSLRTGVQETQYF
TRBV10-1 | once | . | CASSAADFYNEQFF
TRBV5-1 | . | TRBD1 | CASSGTGYNSPLHF
TRBV19 | . | . | CASSPGGANEKLFF
TRBV4-2 | . | TRBD2 | CASSQELAGAPIENEQFF